This T cell receptor beta chain was captured in a study of T-cell memory formation after mild COVID-19. Germline-derived CDR1 and CDR2 are SGHRS and YFSETQ. This CDR3 region has 15 residues. Deletions cut 0 bases from V and 2 bases from J, with 8 bases between. This clonotype has a count of ten or more. The antigen is undetermined. Findings and caveats of the study: Within pre-infection memory, some responding clones were found, suggesting cross-reactive memory joined. Clones that contracted from day 15 to 85 were balanced CD4/CD8, while later expanders leaned CD4+. Researchers report contracting CD4+ clones mostly in CM and EM, with CD8+ clones in EMRA.

One entry per CDR3 protein, called by TCRdb with MiXCR from the 5' RACE reads. Here the sample spans roughly 28,000 distinct CDR3 sequences, approximately 12% being singletons. The sequence was collected from an adult woman who had mild COVID-19 (a few samples of this study predate the infection). Cell type and time point are not known. The rearrangement uses TRBV5-1 and TRBJ2-2; D is undetermined. Sequences were obtained from PBMCs or a T cell subset sorted from them (not recorded which). This CDR3 is CASSLATHNTGELFF. The DNA of the CDR3 is TGCGCCAGCAGCTTGGCCACTCATAACACCGGGGAGCTGTTTTTT.